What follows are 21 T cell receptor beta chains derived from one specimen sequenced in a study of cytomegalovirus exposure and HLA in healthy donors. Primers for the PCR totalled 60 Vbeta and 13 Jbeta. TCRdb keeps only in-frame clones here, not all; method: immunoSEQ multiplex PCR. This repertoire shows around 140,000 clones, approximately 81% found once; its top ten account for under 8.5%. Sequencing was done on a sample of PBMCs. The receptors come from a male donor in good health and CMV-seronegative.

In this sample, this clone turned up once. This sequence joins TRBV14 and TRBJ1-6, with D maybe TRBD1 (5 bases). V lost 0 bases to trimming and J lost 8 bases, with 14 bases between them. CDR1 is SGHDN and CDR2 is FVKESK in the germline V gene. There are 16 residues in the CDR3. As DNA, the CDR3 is TGTGCCAGCAGCCAAGATCTCTGGACAAAGGATTCACCCCTCCACTTT. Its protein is CASSQDLWTKDSPLHF. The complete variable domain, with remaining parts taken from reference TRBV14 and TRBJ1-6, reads EAGVTQFPSHSVIEKGQTVTLRCDPISGHDNLYWYRRVMGKEIKFLLHFVKESKQDESGMPNNRFLAERTGGTYSTLKVQPAELEDSGVYFCASSQDLWTKDSPLHFGNGTRLTVT.

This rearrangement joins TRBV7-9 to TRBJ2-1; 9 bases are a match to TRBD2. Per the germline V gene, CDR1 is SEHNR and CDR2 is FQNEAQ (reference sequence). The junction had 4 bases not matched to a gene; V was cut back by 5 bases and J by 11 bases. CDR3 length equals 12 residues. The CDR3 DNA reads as TGTGCCAGCAGCCCGGGACTAGCTAAGCAGTTCTTC. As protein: CASSPGLAKQFF.

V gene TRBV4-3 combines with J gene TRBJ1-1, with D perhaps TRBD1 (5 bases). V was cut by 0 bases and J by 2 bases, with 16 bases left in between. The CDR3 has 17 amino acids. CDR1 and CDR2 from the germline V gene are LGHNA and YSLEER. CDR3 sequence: CASSQDLEWGGNTEAFF. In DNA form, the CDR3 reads TGCGCCAGCAGCCAAGATTTGGAATGGGGGGGAAACACTGAAGCTTTCTTT.

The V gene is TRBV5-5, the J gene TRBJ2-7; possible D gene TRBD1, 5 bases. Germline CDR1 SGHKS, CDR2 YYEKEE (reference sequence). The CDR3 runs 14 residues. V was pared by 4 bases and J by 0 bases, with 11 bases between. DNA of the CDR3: TGTGCCAGCAGCCAAACAGGACCCTCCTACGAGCAGTACTTC. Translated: CASSQTGPSYEQYF.

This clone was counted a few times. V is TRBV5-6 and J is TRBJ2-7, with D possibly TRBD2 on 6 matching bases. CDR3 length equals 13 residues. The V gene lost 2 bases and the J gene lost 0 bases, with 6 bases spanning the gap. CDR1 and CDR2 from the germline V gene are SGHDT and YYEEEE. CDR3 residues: CASSLAGSYEQYF. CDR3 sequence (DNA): TGTGCCAGCAGCTTAGCGGGCTCCTACGAGCAGTACTTC.

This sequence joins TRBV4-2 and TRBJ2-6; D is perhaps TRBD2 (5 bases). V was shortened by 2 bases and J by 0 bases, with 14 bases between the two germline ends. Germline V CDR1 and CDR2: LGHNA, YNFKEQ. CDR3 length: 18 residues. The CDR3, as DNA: TGTGCCAGCAGCCAATTGTCCTGGGAGTTCTCTGGGGCCAACGTCCTGACTTTC. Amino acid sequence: CASSQLSWEFSGANVLTF.

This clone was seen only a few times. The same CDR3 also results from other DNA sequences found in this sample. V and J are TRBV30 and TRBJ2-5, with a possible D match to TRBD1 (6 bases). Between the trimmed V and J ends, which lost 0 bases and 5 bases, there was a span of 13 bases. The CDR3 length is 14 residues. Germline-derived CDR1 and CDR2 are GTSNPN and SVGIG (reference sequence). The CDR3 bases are TGTGCCTGGAGTGTTAGGGGGAGTGGGGAGACCCAGTACTTC. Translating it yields CAWSVRGSGETQYF.

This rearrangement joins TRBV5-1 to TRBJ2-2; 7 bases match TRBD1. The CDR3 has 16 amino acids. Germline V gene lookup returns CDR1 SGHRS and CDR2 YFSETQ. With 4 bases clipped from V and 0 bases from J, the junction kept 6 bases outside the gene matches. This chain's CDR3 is CASSRQGVPNTGELFF. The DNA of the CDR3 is TGCGCCAGCAGCCGCCAGGGGGTTCCGAACACCGGGGAGCTGTTTTTT.

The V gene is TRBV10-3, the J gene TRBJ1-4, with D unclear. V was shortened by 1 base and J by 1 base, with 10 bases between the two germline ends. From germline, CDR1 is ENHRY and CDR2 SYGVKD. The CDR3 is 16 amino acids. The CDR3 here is CAISEFKNGTNEKLFF. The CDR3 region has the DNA TGTGCCATCAGTGAGTTTAAGAACGGAACTAATGAAAAACTGTTTTTT.

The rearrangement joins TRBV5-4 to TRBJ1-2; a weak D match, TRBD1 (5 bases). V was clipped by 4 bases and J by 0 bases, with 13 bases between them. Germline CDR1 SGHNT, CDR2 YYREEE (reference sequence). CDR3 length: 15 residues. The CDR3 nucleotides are TGTGCCAGCAGCCGTGGAGGGGACTCTAACTATGGCTACACCTTC. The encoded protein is CASSRGGDSNYGYTF.

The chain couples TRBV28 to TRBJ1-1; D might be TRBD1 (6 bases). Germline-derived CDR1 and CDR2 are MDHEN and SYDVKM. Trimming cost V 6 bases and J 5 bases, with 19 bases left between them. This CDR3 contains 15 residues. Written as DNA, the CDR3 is TGTGCCAGCAGGACCCCCCGGGGAGGGGGGACTGAAGCTTTCTTT. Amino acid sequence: CASRTPRGGGTEAFF. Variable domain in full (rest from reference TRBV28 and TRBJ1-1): DVKVTQSSRYLVKRTGEKVFLECVQDMDHENMFWYRQDPGLGLRLIYFSYDVKMKEKGDIPEGYSVSREKKERFSLILESASTNQTSMYLCASRTPRGGGTEAFFGQGTRLTVV.

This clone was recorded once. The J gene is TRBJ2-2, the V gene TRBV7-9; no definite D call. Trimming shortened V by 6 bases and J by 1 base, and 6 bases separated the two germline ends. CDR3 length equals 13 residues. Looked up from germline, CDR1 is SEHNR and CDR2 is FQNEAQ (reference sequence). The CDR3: CASRVGNTGELFF. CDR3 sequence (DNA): TGTGCCAGCAGAGTCGGGAACACCGGGGAGCTGTTTTTT.

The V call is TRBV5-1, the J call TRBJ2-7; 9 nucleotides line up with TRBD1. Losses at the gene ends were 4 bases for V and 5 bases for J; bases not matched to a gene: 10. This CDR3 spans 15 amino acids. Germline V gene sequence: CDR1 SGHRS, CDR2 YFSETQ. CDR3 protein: CASSPLRTGDHEQYF. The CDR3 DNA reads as TGCGCCAGCAGCCCCCTCAGGACAGGGGATCACGAGCAGTACTTC.

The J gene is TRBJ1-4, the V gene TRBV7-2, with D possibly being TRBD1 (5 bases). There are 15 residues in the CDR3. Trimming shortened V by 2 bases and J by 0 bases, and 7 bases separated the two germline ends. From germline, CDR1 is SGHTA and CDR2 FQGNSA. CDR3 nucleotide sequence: TGTGCCAGCAGCTTAAAACAGGCAACTAATGAAAAACTGTTTTTT. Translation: CASSLKQATNEKLFF.

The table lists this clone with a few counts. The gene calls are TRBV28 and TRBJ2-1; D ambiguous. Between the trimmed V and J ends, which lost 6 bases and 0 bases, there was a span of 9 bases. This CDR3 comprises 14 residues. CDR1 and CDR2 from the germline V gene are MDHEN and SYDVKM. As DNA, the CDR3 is TGTGCCAGCAGGCCCATGAGCTCCTACAATGAGCAGTTCTTC. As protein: CASRPMSSYNEQFF.

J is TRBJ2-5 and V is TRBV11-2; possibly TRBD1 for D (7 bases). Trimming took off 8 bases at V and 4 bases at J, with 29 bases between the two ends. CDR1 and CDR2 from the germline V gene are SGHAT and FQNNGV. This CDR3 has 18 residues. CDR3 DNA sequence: TGTGCCAGCCTAAAATCAGGGGGGTCCCCGAATTCATCAGAGACCCAGTACTTC. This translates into CASLKSGGSPNSSETQYF.

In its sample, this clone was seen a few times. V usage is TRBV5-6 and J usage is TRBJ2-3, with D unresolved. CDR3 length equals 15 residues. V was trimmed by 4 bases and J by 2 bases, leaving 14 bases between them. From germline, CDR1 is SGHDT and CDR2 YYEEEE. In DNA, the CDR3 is TGTGCCAGCAGCCCGCTAGAAATTCTCACAGATACGCAGTATTTT. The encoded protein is CASSPLEILTDTQYF.

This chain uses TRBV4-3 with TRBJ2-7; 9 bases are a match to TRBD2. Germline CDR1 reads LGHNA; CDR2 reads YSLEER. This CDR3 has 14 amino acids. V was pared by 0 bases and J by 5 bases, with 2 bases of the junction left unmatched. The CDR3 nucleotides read TGCGCCAGCAGCCAAGACCTAGCGGGAAACGAGCAGTACTTC. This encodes CASSQDLAGNEQYF.

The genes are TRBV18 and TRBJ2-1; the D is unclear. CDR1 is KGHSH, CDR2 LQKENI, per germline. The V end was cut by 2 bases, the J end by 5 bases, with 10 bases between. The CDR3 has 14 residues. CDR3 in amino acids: CASSPEKIHNEQFF. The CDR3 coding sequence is TGTGCCAGCTCACCAGAGAAGATTCACAATGAGCAGTTCTTC.

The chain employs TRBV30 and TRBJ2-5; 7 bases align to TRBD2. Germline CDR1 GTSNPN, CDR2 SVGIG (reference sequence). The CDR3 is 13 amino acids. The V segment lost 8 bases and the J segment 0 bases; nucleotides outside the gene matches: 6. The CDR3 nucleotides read TGTGCCCACGCGAGCGGGAACCAAGAGACCCAGTACTTC. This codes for CAHASGNQETQYF.

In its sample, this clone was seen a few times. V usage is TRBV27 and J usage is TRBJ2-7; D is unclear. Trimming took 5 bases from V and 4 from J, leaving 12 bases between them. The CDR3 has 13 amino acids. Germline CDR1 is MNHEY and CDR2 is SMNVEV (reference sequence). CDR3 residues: CASSVGVAYEQYF. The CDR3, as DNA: TGTGCCAGCAGTGTAGGAGTGGCGTACGAGCAGTACTTC.